This T cell receptor (beta chain) was sequenced in a study of cytomegalovirus exposure and HLA in healthy donors. Study conclusions and caveats: Analysis performed later showed TCR beta chains linked to HLA being more clonally expanded than equally common others. Reports credit the classifier with highly specific, highly sensitive diagnosis of cytomegalovirus status. Cytomegalovirus-associated TCR beta chains were listed, numbering some 180.

For this clone: Its antigen is not known.

Unmatched junction bases numbered 6, after V lost 5 bases and J lost 6 bases. The CDR3 has 13 amino acids. CDR1 is LNHDA, CDR2 SQIVND, per germline (reference sequence). PCR amplification relied on 60 Vbeta primers (plus 13 Jbeta primers). Data came from immunoSEQ multiplex PCR; TCRdb stores just in-frame clones and leaves some out. The sample holds over 95,000 clones, 77% seen once. The sample taken for sequencing was PBMCs. This chain links TRBV19 with TRBJ1-2; the match to TRBD1 covers 7 bases. The TCR sequence derives from a middle-aged man in good health and CMV-seropositive. CDR3 DNA: TGTGCCAGTAGTCTAACCGGGACAGATGGCTACACCTTC. Encoded protein: CASSLTGTDGYTF.